Following are 29 T cell receptor beta chains from one sample sequenced in a study of blood T cell repertoires in COVID-19. Libraries were prepared by immunoSEQ multiplex PCR; TCRdb keeps only in-frame clonotypes and omits some of them. The sample shows around 150,000 clones, about 79% of them seen only once. Input material: peripheral blood. Receptors originate from a woman older than 75 with active or convalescent COVID-19.

This chain joins TRBV6-6 and TRBJ1-5; 8 bases map to TRBD1. The germline CDR1 and CDR2 sequences are MNHNY and SVGAGI (reference sequence). The CDR3 length is 16 residues. V gave up 0 bases and J gave up 0 bases; unmatched junction bases: 1. The chain's CDR3 is CASSYSGTGSNQPQHF. The CDR3 DNA sequence: TGTGCCAGCAGTTACTCGGGGACAGGTAGCAATCAGCCCCAGCATTTT.

This chain links TRBV6-1 with TRBJ2-3; 10 bases are shared with TRBD2. Trimming cost V 2 bases and J 1 base; bases outside gene matches: 18. The V gene's germline CDR1 is MNHNS and CDR2 SASEGT. The CDR3 has 21 amino acids. The CDR3 DNA follows: TGTGCCAGCAGTGAACCGGCCCCCCAAGCGGGGGGGTTTTATGGCACAGATACGCAGTATTTT. Protein product: CASSEPAPQAGGFYGTDTQYF.

This clone was observed once. The chain uses TRBV6-1 and TRBJ1-4; the D is unclear. CDR1 MNHNS and CDR2 SASEGT come from the germline V gene. V lost 3 bases and J 8 bases, leaving 13 bases between the germline ends. The CDR3 is 14 residues long. The CDR3 sequence is CASSDPIGGEKLFF. The CDR3 DNA follows: TGTGCCAGCAGTGATCCAATAGGAGGGGAAAAACTGTTTTTT.

The chain employs TRBV7-8 and TRBJ2-4, with D perhaps matching TRBD1 (5 bases). The CDR3 is made up of 16 amino acids. Germline V gene sequence: CDR1 SGHVS, CDR2 FQNEAQ. Trimming cost V 5 bases and J 1 base, with 15 bases left between them. The CDR3 region has the DNA TGTGCCAGCAGCCCAGGGAAAGGTACGGCCAAAAACATTCAGTACTTC. Its protein product is CASSPGKGTAKNIQYF.

V and J are TRBV9 and TRBJ2-1, with TRBD1 identical over 10 bases. This CDR3 has 15 residues. Looked up from germline, CDR1 is SGDLS and CDR2 is YYNGEE. The V segment lost 4 bases and the J segment 10 bases; nucleotides outside the gene matches: 11. As DNA, the CDR3 is TGTGCCAGCAGCACCCGAGACAGGGGGCTGGGAGAGCAGTTCTTC. Residues: CASSTRDRGLGEQFF.

This clone has only a few counts. The chain uses TRBV2 and TRBJ1-1, with a possible D match to TRBD1 (5 bases). The CDR3 consists of 11 residues. The V gene's germline CDR1 is SNHLY and CDR2 FYNNEI. V lost 6 bases and J lost 8, with 10 bases in between. In DNA form, the CDR3 reads TGTGCCAGCAGCTACAGACAGGAAGCTTTCTTT. Its translation is CASSYRQEAFF. Variable domain in full (rest from reference TRBV2 and TRBJ1-1): EPEVTQTPSHQVTQMGQEVILRCVPISNHLYFYWYRQILGQKVEFLVSFYNNEISEKSEIFDDQFSVERPDGSNFTLKIRSTKLEDSAMYFCASSYRQEAFFGQGTRLTVV.

This sequence joins TRBV29-1 and TRBJ1-2; D is perhaps TRBD1 (6 bases). Trimming took off 7 bases at V and 0 bases at J, with 12 bases between the two ends. This CDR3 spans 13 amino acids. Germline CDR1 reads SQVTM; CDR2 reads ANQGSEA. The CDR3 sequence is CSAGGSSNYGYTF. Here the CDR3 DNA reads TGCAGCGCGGGGGGCAGTTCTAACTATGGCTACACCTTC. Based on the CDR3 plus reference TRBV29-1 and TRBJ1-2, the full variable domain is SAVISQKPSRDICQRGTSLTIQCQVDSQVTMMFWYRQQPGQSLTLIATANQGSEATYESGFVIDKFPISRPNLTFSTLTVSNMSPEDSSIYLCSAGGSSNYGYTFGSGTRLTVV.

Regarding this clone: Distinct nucleotide sequences in the sample also encode this CDR3. The chain recombines TRBV7-9 with TRBJ1-1; the D is unclear. Per germline, CDR1 SEHNR and CDR2 FQNEAQ (reference sequence). V lost 5 bases and J lost 5, with 9 bases in between. This CDR3 is 12 amino acids long. CDR3 loop: CASSPPGTEAFF. DNA of the CDR3: TGTGCCAGCAGCCCACCGGGAACTGAAGCTTTCTTT.

The chain links TRBV4-3 to TRBJ2-5, with 7 nucleotides matching TRBD2. The CDR3 contains 14 residues. V was clipped by 1 base and J by 5 bases; unmatched bases: 4. Per germline, CDR1 LGHNA and CDR2 YSLEER. Written as DNA, the CDR3 is TGCGCCAGCAGCCAAGGAGTGGGGGGGGAGACCCAGTACTTC. Its translation: CASSQGVGGETQYF.

The rearrangement uses TRBV28 and TRBJ2-1; 7 bases map to TRBD1. The trim removed 9 bases at V and 5 bases at J, leaving 10 bases unmatched. There are 14 residues in the CDR3. Germline V gene data show CDR1 as MDHEN and CDR2 as SYDVKM. CDR3: CASGRGTANNEQFF. DNA for the CDR3: TGTGCCAGTGGGCGTGGGACAGCTAACAATGAGCAGTTCTTC.

The chain links TRBV4-1 to TRBJ1-2, with TRBD1 matching 8 bases. J lost 8 bases, V lost 0 bases, and 5 bases had no gene match. In germline, CDR1 is MGHRA, CDR2 YSYEKL. CDR3 length: 14 residues. CDR3 nucleotide sequence: TGCGCCAGCAGCCAAGATTGGGACAGGCCGGGCTACACCTTC. Translating gives CASSQDWDRPGYTF.

The V and J genes are TRBV21-1 and TRBJ1-2. TRBV21-1 is a pseudogene locus. This CDR3 region has 12 residues. Here the CDR3 DNA reads TGTGCCAGCAGCAAACGGGGGGATGGCTACACCTTC. Translation: CASSKRGDGYTF.

This clone turned up a few times. This sample includes further DNA sequences coding for the same CDR3. The chain employs TRBV7-3 and TRBJ1-5; D is unresolved. The germline V and J ends were trimmed by 2 bases and 7 bases, with 9 bases remaining between them. The CDR3 extends over 13 amino acids. In germline, CDR1 is SGHTA, CDR2 FQGTGA. For the CDR3, the DNA is TGTGCCAGCAGCTTAGGGCCTGACCAGCCCCAGCATTTT. Its protein product is CASSLGPDQPQHF.

This chain joins TRBV9 and TRBJ1-1; tentatively, D is TRBD1 (5 bases). Germline assignment: CDR1 SGDLS and CDR2 YYNGEE. The CDR3 runs to 15 residues. The germline V and J ends were trimmed by 0 bases and 1 base, with 10 bases remaining between them. In DNA form, the CDR3 reads TGTGCCAGCAGCGTAGATGGCAGGGCGAACACTGAAGCTTTCTTT. Protein sequence: CASSVDGRANTEAFF.

The chain recombines TRBV19 with TRBJ1-5; 8 bases are a match to TRBD1. The CDR3 covers 14 residues. The junction had 3 bases not matched to a gene; V was cut back by 8 bases and J by 0 bases. CDR1 and CDR2 from the germline V gene are LNHDA and SQIVND (reference sequence). CDR3: CASRDRPSNQPQHF. Written as DNA, the CDR3 is TGTGCCAGTCGGGACAGGCCTAGCAATCAGCCCCAGCATTTT.

The chain has TRBV30 and TRBJ1-1; D gene unclear. V lost 1 base to trimming and J lost 2 bases, with 5 bases between them. The germline V gene has CDR1 GTSNPN and CDR2 SVGIG (reference sequence). CDR3 size: 12 residues. In DNA form, the CDR3 reads TGTGCCTGGAGTGGAGTTAACACTGAAGCTTTCTTT. Translated: CAWSGVNTEAFF.

In nucleotides, the CDR3 is TGCGCCAGCAGCTTGGCCGTGACAGGGGTGCCAGAGACCCAGTACTTC. This codes for CASSLAVTGVPETQYF. This chain connects TRBV5-1 to TRBJ2-5, with 8 bases that match TRBD1. Germline CDR1 reads SGHRS; CDR2 reads YFSETQ. This CDR3 has 16 amino acids. Trimming removed 0 bases from V and 4 bases from J; junction bases left unmatched: 8. Full variable domain (missing parts from reference TRBV5-1 and TRBJ2-5): KAGVTQTPRYLIKTRGQQVTLSCSPISGHRSVSWYQQTPGQGLQFLFEYFSETQRNKGNFPGRFSGRQFSNSRSEMNVSTLELGDSALYLCASSLAVTGVPETQYFGPGTRLLVL.

Ten or more counts support this clone. The chain combines TRBV4-1 with TRBJ2-1, with 7 nucleotides matching TRBD1. The CDR3 is 15 amino acids. In germline, CDR1 is MGHRA, CDR2 YSYEKL. Trimming at V came to 3 bases and at J to 8 bases, leaving 10 bases not matched to a gene. The CDR3 here is CASSHSPGRGYEQFF. The CDR3 nucleotides read TGCGCCAGCAGCCATTCCCCCGGCAGGGGGTATGAGCAGTTCTTC.

The rearrangement uses TRBV19 and TRBJ2-2, with TRBD2 matching 7 bases. V dropped 6 bases and J dropped 1; count of bases not matched to a gene: 11. Germline V lookup: CDR1 LNHDA, CDR2 SQIVND (reference sequence). The CDR3 length is 17 residues. CDR3 nucleotide sequence: TGTGCCAGTAGCAGGTGGGGGATAGCGGGGAACACCGGGGAGCTGTTTTTT. Translation: CASSRWGIAGNTGELFF.

The table lists this clone with a few counts. The J gene is TRBJ1-6, the V gene TRBV4-3, with D unclear. This CDR3 is built from 16 residues. Germline V gene lookup returns CDR1 LGHNA and CDR2 YSLEER. V gave up 4 bases and J gave up 9 bases, with 19 bases separating them. The chain's CDR3 is CASSLNSGIVGSPLHF. For the CDR3, the DNA is TGCGCCAGCAGCCTAAACAGTGGTATTGTGGGTTCACCCCTCCACTTT.

In its sample, this clone was seen many times. The chain joins TRBV7-8 to TRBJ1-5; D may be TRBD1 (6 bases). Trimming stripped 0 bases from V and 9 bases from J, with 18 bases between. CDR1 SGHVS and CDR2 FQNEAQ come from the germline V gene. This CDR3 comprises 16 residues. This CDR3 is CASSLAAGAGVAPQHF. CDR3 DNA: TGTGCCAGCAGCTTAGCGGCAGGGGCGGGGGTTGCGCCCCAGCATTTT.

This rearrangement joins TRBV29-1 to TRBJ2-7, with 9 bases that match TRBD1. Per the germline V gene, CDR1 is SQVTM and CDR2 is ANQGSEA. V lost 1 base and J lost 7; bases outside the gene matches: 14. The CDR3 is 16 amino acids. The CDR3 spells CSVEVVLRTGVGEQYF. CDR3 sequence (DNA): TGCAGCGTTGAAGTCGTGTTGAGGACAGGGGTGGGGGAGCAGTACTTC.

The chain joins TRBV4-1 to TRBJ2-1, with TRBD2 matching 11 bases. The CDR3 has 16 amino acids. CDR1 and CDR2 from the germline V gene are MGHRA and YSYEKL. With 2 bases clipped from V and 4 bases from J, the junction kept 4 bases outside the gene matches. The CDR3: CASSQPGTSGYNEQFF. CDR3 sequence (DNA): TGCGCCAGCAGCCAACCCGGGACTAGCGGATACAATGAGCAGTTCTTC.

The CDR3 is CASSPAKPGTGELFF. In DNA, the CDR3 is TGTGCCAGCTCACCGGCAAAACCAGGCACCGGGGAGCTGTTTTTT. The J gene is TRBJ2-2, the V gene TRBV18, with D hard to call. V was cut by 3 bases and J by 4 bases, with 12 bases left in between. Germline V gene data show CDR1 as KGHSH and CDR2 as LQKENI. This CDR3 comprises 15 residues.

This clone occurred a few times. The rearrangement uses TRBV12-3 or TRBV12-4 and TRBJ2-2; possibly TRBD1 for D (5 bases). Trimming left V 1 base short and J 5 bases short, with 5 bases between. The CDR3 is 13 residues long. The CDR3 nucleotides read TGTGCCAGCAGTTTAGGACAGACCGGGGAGCTGTTTTTT. This sequence encodes CASSLGQTGELFF.

This chain joins TRBV10-3 and TRBJ1-1, with D maybe TRBD1 (5 bases). The germline V gene encodes CDR1 ENHRY and CDR2 SYGVKD. The length of the CDR3 is 14 residues. V dropped 2 bases and J dropped 5 bases, with 12 bases sitting between them. CDR3 sequence reads: CAISEQGRGTEAFF. CDR3 DNA: TGTGCCATCAGTGAGCAGGGTCGAGGAACTGAAGCTTTCTTT.

This clone appeared a single time. The chain combines TRBV3-1 (or the pseudogene TRBV3-2) with TRBJ2-5; 9 nucleotides agree with TRBD2. Trimming took 2 bases from V and 1 from J; bases not matched to a gene: 2. CDR1 LGHDT and CDR2 YNNKEL come from the germline V gene (reference sequence). CDR3 length equals 15 residues. The CDR3 DNA reads TGTGCCAGCAGCCAACAGCGGGGGGTCCAAGAGACCCAGTACTTC. This sequence encodes CASSQQRGVQETQYF.

This clone came up a few times. The J gene is TRBJ2-5, the V gene TRBV19, with D maybe TRBD2 (5 bases). The germline V and J ends were trimmed by 1 base and 4 bases, with 16 bases remaining between them. This CDR3 contains 16 residues. Per germline, CDR1 LNHDA and CDR2 SQIVND (reference sequence). The CDR3, as DNA: TGTGCCAGTAGTATAGCTGGGCGGGCCGGAGGAGAGACCCAGTACTTC. Protein product: CASSIAGRAGGETQYF.

A few counts support this clone. The rearrangement joins TRBV18 to TRBJ1-1, with TRBD1 identical over 10 bases. Per germline, CDR1 KGHSH and CDR2 LQKENI. V lost 4 bases to trimming and J lost 6 bases; unmatched junction nucleotides: 2. The CDR3 is 13 amino acids. For the CDR3, the DNA is TGTGCCAGCTCACTCGACAGGGGGCCTGAAGCTTTCTTT. This gives the protein CASSLDRGPEAFF.